This TCR gamma chain emerged from a study of Vδ1+ human thymocytes. General study findings and limits: Unexpected Vdelta2 sequences could cause misinterpretation of bulk repertoire data. Around 20% of thymic delta-chain sequences were Vdelta2, with few Vdelta3, unlike blood Vdelta1+ controls. TRG sequences recurred across donors, whereas TRD sequences stayed essentially private. In the thymus, TRG and TRD repertoires looked highly polyclonal with Gaussian CDR3 lengths.

Thymocytes were sorted as CD3+ TCRVdelta1+ TCRVdelta2- after alphabeta T cell depletion. Extracted RNA was reverse transcribed into cDNA. CDR3 amplicons came from multiplex PCR with pooled V-gene forward and constant-region reverse primers. TCRdb applied CATT to the multiplex PCR reads for clone calling. Of about 23,000 gamma-chain clones in the sample, approximately 15% were seen once. A remark on this clone: The antigen remains unidentified.

V was pared by 0 bases and J by 3 bases, with 10 bases of the junction left unmatched. Germline V gene lookup returns CDR1 VTNTFY and CDR2 YDVSTARD (reference sequence). The CDR3 consists of 17 residues. The rearrangement joins TRGV3 to TRGJP2. The source is a child in the first two years of life who had congenital heart surgery. The sequenced sample consisted of Vdelta1+ gamma-delta thymocytes from the thymus. Subset reported: FACS-sorted CD3+ TCRalphabeta- TCRVdelta1+ TCRVdelta2- thymocytes. The CDR3 reads CATWDRSIEGSDWIKTF. The CDR3 DNA sequence: TGTGCCACCTGGGACAGGTCAATTGAGGGTAGTGATTGGATCAAGACGTTT.